This TCR beta chain was identified during a study of blood T cell repertoires in COVID-19 (dated by TCRdb to between 2020 and 2021). The study in broad terms: The collaborator samples originated in the United States, Italy and Spain and spanned the acute and convalescent phases of COVID-19. The prospective study material was composed of cDNA or gDNA derived from T cells, B-cell-depleted T cells, or PBMCs. Deeply sampled blood TCRbeta repertoires from subjects exposed to, actively infected with, or recovered from COVID-19 were included in the dataset. The repertoires were made available in a free public database intended to serve as a resource for research on the immune response to SARS-CoV-2. The samples were drawn from the first 160 participants of the ongoing ImmuneRACE study and from 950 to 1,500 subjects provided by 6 global collaborators. Sample metadata almost always included a de-identified subject ID, COVID-19 status, age in years and sex. HLA class I and class II types, where available, came from metadata supplied by the sample provider rather than from assay-based typing.

TCRbeta CDR3 regions were amplified from genomic DNA by means of the immunoSEQ Assay, a bias-controlled multiplex PCR. The authors processed their data as follows. Within the assay, amplification of reference gene primers was used to estimate how many nucleated cells each sample contained. To quantify the absolute abundance of each unique TCRbeta CDR3 rearrangement, sequence reads were collapsed and filtered. Productive Simpson clonality was computed per sample as the square root of Simpson's diversity index over productive rearrangements. Sourced from immuneACCESS, this table was stored by TCRdb with only in-frame sequences that have V and J called. A share of the clones is absent; for the studies checked, an unresolved V gene accounts for under half, and the remainder has no known explanation. V and J calls and clone size follow that table, whereas D and trimming were derived from the DNA. Within this sample are more than 250,000 clones, with approximately 82% of them counted one time only. Together, the top ten hold about 4.5% of the sample.

As for this clone: Its antigen has not been determined. Base qualities are not at hand, and no much larger clone is one base apart.

Points the paper makes about the study in general: How much clinical and demographic metadata was included differed by source and by participant, and the metadata was provided uncurated.

Another Seattle source contributed samples from volunteer blood donors who had recovered from COVID-19. Collaborating institutions collected whole blood in K2EDTA tubes following their own protocols. For TCRbeta analysis, collaborators shipped samples in one of three forms: frozen whole blood, isolated PBMCs, or DNA extracted from either of those sample types. Including cysteine and phenylalanine, the CDR3 has 17 amino acids. Just the 51-base CDR3 DNA is kept, in frame starting at base 1. According to the germline V gene (reference sequence), CDR1 reads LNHDA and CDR2 reads SQIVND. V is pared back by 1 base and J by 3 bases, with 16 bases lying between the germline termini.

The receptor was isolated from a man between 60 and 70 years old who had recovered from COVID-19. The sequenced sample was peripheral blood. The chain couples TRBV19 to TRBJ1-5, with TRBD1 as a weak D call on 5 bases. In nucleotides, the sequence is TGTGCCAGTAGTATAGGAGGTGGCGGGGCCAACAATCAGCCCCAGCATTTT. The encoded protein is CASSIGGGGANNQPQHF.